Listed here is a single T cell receptor (beta chain). Indicated time point: newly diagnosed GD, antithyroid drugs for less than 3 months. Isolated PBMC RNA provided the starting material for the TCR library. Patients came through an endocrinology department, and that department was in Xi'an, China. Germline CDR1 LNHDA, CDR2 SQIVND (reference sequence). This CDR3 is 14 amino acids long. Trimming took 9 bases from V and 4 from J, leaving 16 bases between them. The data originate from a study of regulatory T cells in long-lasting Graves disease. Construction of TCR beta libraries relied on iRepertoire HTBI primers and on Arm-PCR targeting CDR3 regions. MiXCR, run by TCRdb on the multiplex PCR reads, gives a single entry per CDR3 protein. The data hold around 360,000 distinct CDR3 sequences, with around 16% observed a single time. The data were also submitted as part of a second study, on T cells in Graves' hyperthyroidism and ophthalmopathy.

The sequenced sample was peripheral blood mononuclear cells (PBMCs), obtained at new diagnosis, from a patient treated with antithyroid drugs. The chain combines TRBV19 with TRBJ2-1, with a weak D call TRBD2 (5 bases). The receptor was derived from a woman between 18 and 29 years old with Graves disease. CDR3 protein: CASQRELSYNEQFF. CDR3 DNA sequence: TGTGCCAGCCAACGGGAATTGAGTTACAATGAGCAGTTCTTC.